These 21 T cell receptor beta chains were sequenced from one sample in a study of CD8 T cells in Susac syndrome. An input of 0.5 to 1 ug of RNA was subjected to reverse transcription using random hexamers. TCRdb recomputed calls from the immunoSEQ multiplex PCR reads with MiXCR, one row per CDR3 protein. The sample records approximately 170,000 distinct CDR3 sequences, about 90% being singletons. The sample was CD4+ T cells from PBMCs. The receptor set was obtained from a human donor in good health.

This chain uses TRBV5-1 with TRBJ1-1; TRBD1 matches 8 bases. The CDR3 totals 15 residues. Germline CDR1 is SGHRS and CDR2 is YFSETQ. V was pared by 4 bases and J by 4 bases, with 9 bases of the junction left unmatched. The CDR3 DNA is TGCGCCAGCAGCGGGGGGACAGGTGCGAGCACTGAAGCTTTCTTT. This gives the protein CASSGGTGASTEAFF. The variable domain in full, with the rest retrieved from reference TRBV5-1 and TRBJ1-1, is KAGVTQTPRYLIKTRGQQVTLSCSPISGHRSVSWYQQTPGQGLQFLFEYFSETQRNKGNFPGRFSGRQFSNSRSEMNVSTLELGDSALYLCASSGGTGASTEAFFGQGTRLTVV.

This clonotype was seen only a few times. This rearrangement joins TRBV12-3 or TRBV12-4 to TRBJ1-1; D gene unclear. Trimming pared 3 bases from V and 5 bases from J, leaving 10 bases between. The CDR3 is 13 amino acids. CDR3 loop: CASSFTGTTEAFF. CDR3 in DNA: TGTGCCAGCAGTTTCACGGGAACGACTGAAGCTTTCTTT.

V gene TRBV29-1 combines with J gene TRBJ1-1; D possibly corresponds to TRBD1 (5 bases). CDR1 is SQVTM and CDR2 is ANQGSEA in the germline V gene. The CDR3 covers 12 residues. V was clipped by 5 bases and J by 5 bases, with 12 bases between them. The CDR3 DNA follows: TGCAGCGTTCAGGCTGGGGGAACTGAAGCTTTCTTT. It codes for CSVQAGGTEAFF.

CDR3 residues: CASSPRDRAYNEKLFF. The CDR3, as DNA: TGTGCCAGCAGCCCCCGGGACAGGGCTTATAATGAAAAACTGTTTTTT. The chain recombines TRBV7-9 with TRBJ1-4; 9 nucleotides line up with TRBD1. Trimming cost V 5 bases and J 4 bases; bases outside gene matches: 8. The CDR3 totals 16 residues. Germline values: CDR1 SEHNR, CDR2 FQNEAQ (reference sequence).

This chain links TRBV2 with TRBJ2-2; maybe TRBD2 (7 bases). V lost 7 bases and J 1 base, leaving 10 bases between the germline ends. The CDR3 has 14 amino acids. CDR1 and CDR2 from the germline V gene are SNHLY and FYNNEI. CDR3 in amino acids: CASIRGGNTGELFF. In nucleotides, the CDR3 is TGTGCCAGCATAAGGGGGGGGAACACCGGGGAGCTGTTTTTT.

This clonotype has just one count. The chain is built from TRBV11-2 and TRBJ2-7; the match to TRBD1 covers 7 bases. V lost 1 base, J lost 5 bases, and 11 bases stayed unmatched. Per the germline V gene, CDR1 is SGHAT and CDR2 is FQNNGV. CDR3 length equals 16 residues. The CDR3 DNA follows: TGTGCCAGCAGCTTAGGGTACAGGGGCGTCTTTAACGAGCAGTACTTC. This gives the protein CASSLGYRGVFNEQYF. The variable domain in full, with the rest retrieved from reference TRBV11-2 and TRBJ2-7, is EAGVAQSPRYKIIEKRQSVAFWCNPISGHATLYWYQQILGQGPKLLIQFQNNGVVDDSQLPKDRFSAERLKGVDSTLKIQPAKLEDSAVYLCASSLGYRGVFNEQYFGPGTRLTVT.

This rearrangement joins TRBV28 to TRBJ1-2; D is unresolved. This CDR3 contains 12 residues. V lost 1 base to trimming and J lost 4 bases, with 4 bases between them. The germline CDR1 and CDR2 sequences are MDHEN and SYDVKM. The CDR3 loop is CASSLSVYGYTF. The CDR3 nucleotides are TGTGCCAGCAGTTTATCTGTCTATGGCTACACCTTC.

The J gene is TRBJ2-1, the V gene TRBV5-8; possibly TRBD2 for D (6 bases). This CDR3 is built from 15 residues. With 1 base removed from V and 5 bases from J, the gap between germline ends came to 13 bases. Germline CDR1 reads SGHTS; CDR2 reads YDEGEE. The CDR3 sequence: CASSLWRVGDNEQFF. DNA of the CDR3: TGTGCCAGCAGCTTGTGGAGGGTAGGGGACAATGAGCAGTTCTTC.

The chain couples TRBV15 to TRBJ2-7; 12 nucleotides agree with TRBD1. The CDR3 loop spans 16 amino acids. CDR1 is LNHNV, CDR2 YYDKDF, per germline (reference sequence). Losses at the gene ends were 0 bases for V and 5 bases for J; bases not matched to a gene: 5. Here the CDR3 DNA reads TGTGCCACCAGCAGAGATTCCGGGACAGGGGGCCACGAGCAGTACTTC. This gives the protein CATSRDSGTGGHEQYF.

The rearrangement links TRBV4-2 to TRBJ1-1; the D is unclear. Trimming took 8 bases from V and 1 from J, leaving 14 bases between them. Germline CDR1 and CDR2: LGHNA and YNFKEQ. CDR3 size: 14 residues. CDR3 in amino acids: CASSRSPGNTEAFF. In DNA, the CDR3 is TGTGCCAGCTCGAGGTCCCCGGGGAACACTGAAGCTTTCTTT.

This clonotype came up a few times. The V call is TRBV7-8, the J call TRBJ2-5; no firm D call. The germline CDR1 and CDR2 sequences are SGHVS and FQNEAQ. This CDR3 has 14 amino acids. Trimming left V 1 base short and J 2 bases short, with 8 bases between. The DNA of the CDR3 is TGTGCCAGCAGCTTAGGTACAGCTCAAGAGACCCAGTACTTC. Residues: CASSLGTAQETQYF. The full variable domain, completed using reference TRBV7-8 and TRBJ2-5, is GAGVSQSPRYKVAKRGQDVALRCDPISGHVSLFWYQQALGQGPEFLTYFQNEAQLDKSGLPSDRFFAERPEGSVSTLKIQRTQQEDSAVYLCASSLGTAQETQYFGPGTRLLVL.

V and J are TRBV3-1 and TRBJ2-1; a weak D match, TRBD2 (6 bases). Trimming took 1 base from V and 8 from J, leaving 12 bases between them. Germline-derived CDR1 and CDR2 are LGHDT and YNNKEL (reference sequence). This CDR3 comprises 14 residues. CDR3 nucleotide sequence: TGTGCCAGCAGCCAAGGACTAGACCACGATGAGCAGTTCTTC. Encoded protein: CASSQGLDHDEQFF.

The chain uses TRBV20-1 and TRBJ1-2, with 8 bases matching TRBD1. Germline V gives CDR1 DFQATT, CDR2 SNEGSKA (reference sequence). CDR3 length: 15 amino acids. The V gene end was trimmed by 6 bases and the J gene end by 4 bases; junction bases not matched to a gene: 13. CDR3 residues: CSAYTQGEGAYGYTF. CDR3 sequence (DNA): TGCAGTGCATACACACAGGGGGAGGGGGCCTATGGCTACACCTTC.

The CDR3 region is CASSFDGADGYTF. CDR3 nucleotides: TGTGCCAGCAGCTTCGACGGTGCCGATGGCTACACCTTC. V gene TRBV9 combines with J gene TRBJ1-2; D call uncertain. Germline V gene lookup returns CDR1 SGDLS and CDR2 YYNGEE. CDR3 size: 13 residues. Trimming removed 4 bases from V and 6 bases from J, with 13 bases in between.

The rearrangement joins TRBV7-2 to TRBJ2-1; perhaps TRBD2 as D (5 bases). The CDR3 totals 14 residues. Germline V gene data show CDR1 as SGHTA and CDR2 as FQGNSA. V was cut by 8 bases and J by 4 bases, with 15 bases left in between. CDR3 in amino acids: CASQPTRDYNEQFF. The CDR3 DNA sequence: TGTGCCAGCCAGCCCACGAGGGATTACAATGAGCAGTTCTTC.

The rearrangement joins TRBV28 to TRBJ2-2; tentative D call: TRBD1 (7 bases). Trimming took 4 bases from V and 8 from J, leaving 17 bases between them. CDR1 is MDHEN, CDR2 SYDVKM, per germline. This CDR3 is built from 15 residues. This chain's CDR3 is CASSSGGGLGGELFF. The CDR3 DNA reads as TGTGCCAGCAGTTCCGGAGGGGGCTTGGGTGGGGAGCTGTTTTTT. Full variable domain (missing parts from reference TRBV28 and TRBJ2-2): DVKVTQSSRYLVKRTGEKVFLECVQDMDHENMFWYRQDPGLGLRLIYFSYDVKMKEKGDIPEGYSVSREKKERFSLILESASTNQTSMYLCASSSGGGLGGELFFGEGSRLTVL.

The chain links TRBV7-9 to TRBJ1-2, with D possibly matching TRBD1 (5 bases). Germline CDR1 SEHNR, CDR2 FQNEAQ (reference sequence). The length of the CDR3 is 15 residues. V shed 5 bases and J shed 4 bases, with 17 bases lying between them. The CDR3 DNA is TGTGCCAGCAGCCCTATGACAGAAGTATCCTATGGCTACACCTTC. Translation: CASSPMTEVSYGYTF.

This sequence joins TRBV30 and TRBJ2-7; TRBD1 matches 8 bases. The CDR3 consists of 14 residues. Germline V CDR1 and CDR2: GTSNPN, SVGIG (reference sequence). V trimming: 0 bases; J trimming: 6 bases; junction bases outside the gene matches: 7. The CDR3 protein is CAWSVDQGASEQYF. The CDR3 DNA follows: TGTGCCTGGAGTGTTGATCAGGGGGCAAGCGAGCAGTACTTC.

This chain links TRBV9 with TRBJ2-2, with a tentative D call TRBD1 (5 bases). CDR1 SGDLS and CDR2 YYNGEE come from the germline V gene. The CDR3 contains 13 residues. Between the trimmed V and J ends, which lost 4 bases and 4 bases, there was a span of 8 bases. The CDR3 region has the DNA TGTGCCAGCAGCCCGACAGTCACCGGGGAGCTGTTTTTT. It codes for CASSPTVTGELFF.

The rearrangement links TRBV6-5 to TRBJ2-2; D could derive from TRBD1 or TRBD2 (5 bases each). CDR1 MNHEY and CDR2 SVGAGI come from the germline V gene. The CDR3 sequence is 15 residues long. Between the trimmed V and J ends, which lost 7 bases and 7 bases, there was a span of 19 bases. CDR3 protein: CASMVGDPIVGELFF. In nucleotides, the CDR3 is TGTGCCAGCATGGTCGGGGACCCCATTGTCGGGGAGCTGTTTTTT.

The chain is built from TRBV5-1 and TRBJ1-1; D is possibly TRBD1 (5 bases). This CDR3 comprises 11 residues. Germline V CDR1 and CDR2: SGHRS, YFSETQ. Deletions cut 0 bases from V and 11 bases from J, with 8 bases between. As DNA, the CDR3 is TGCGCCAGCAGCTTGGAGACAGTGGCTTTCTTT. Its translation: CASSLETVAFF.